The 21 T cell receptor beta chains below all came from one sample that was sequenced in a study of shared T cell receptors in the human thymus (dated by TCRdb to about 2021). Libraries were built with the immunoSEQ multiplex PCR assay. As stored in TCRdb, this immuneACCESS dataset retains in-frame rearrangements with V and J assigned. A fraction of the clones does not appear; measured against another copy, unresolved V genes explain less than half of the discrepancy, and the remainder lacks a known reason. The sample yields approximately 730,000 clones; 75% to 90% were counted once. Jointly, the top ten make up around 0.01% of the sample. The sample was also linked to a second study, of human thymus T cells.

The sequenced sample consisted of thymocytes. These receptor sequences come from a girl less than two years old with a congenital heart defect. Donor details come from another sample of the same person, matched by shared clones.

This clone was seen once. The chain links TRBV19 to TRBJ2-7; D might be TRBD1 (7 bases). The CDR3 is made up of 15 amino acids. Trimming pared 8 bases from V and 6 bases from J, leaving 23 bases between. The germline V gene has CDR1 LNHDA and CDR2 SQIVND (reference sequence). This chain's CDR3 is CASQDKQGGTGEQYF. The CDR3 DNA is TGTGCCAGTCAGGACAAGCAGGGGGGTACTGGCGAGCAGTACTTC.

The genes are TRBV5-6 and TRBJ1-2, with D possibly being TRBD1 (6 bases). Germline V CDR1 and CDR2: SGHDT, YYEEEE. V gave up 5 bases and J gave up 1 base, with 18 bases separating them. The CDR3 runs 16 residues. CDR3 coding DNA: TGTGCCAGCAGAAACGTCCCGGGACACCTTAACTATGGCTACACCTTC. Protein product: CASRNVPGHLNYGYTF.

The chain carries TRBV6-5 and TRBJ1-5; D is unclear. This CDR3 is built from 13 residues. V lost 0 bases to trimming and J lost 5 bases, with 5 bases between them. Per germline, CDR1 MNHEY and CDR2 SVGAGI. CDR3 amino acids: CASSYSGYQPQHF. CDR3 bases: TGTGCCAGCAGTTACTCCGGTTATCAGCCCCAGCATTTT.

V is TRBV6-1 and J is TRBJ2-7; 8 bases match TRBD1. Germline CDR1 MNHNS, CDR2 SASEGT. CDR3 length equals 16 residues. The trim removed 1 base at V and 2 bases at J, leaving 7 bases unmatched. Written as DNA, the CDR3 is TGTGCCAGCAGTGAAGTCGGGACAGGCTATACCTACGAGCAGTACTTC. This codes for CASSEVGTGYTYEQYF.

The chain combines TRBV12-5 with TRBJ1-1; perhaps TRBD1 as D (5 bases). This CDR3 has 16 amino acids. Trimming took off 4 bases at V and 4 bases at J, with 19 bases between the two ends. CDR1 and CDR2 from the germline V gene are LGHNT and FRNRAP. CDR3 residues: CASGSAQKGFGTEAFF. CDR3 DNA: TGTGCTAGTGGTTCCGCCCAAAAGGGGTTTGGCACTGAAGCTTTCTTT.

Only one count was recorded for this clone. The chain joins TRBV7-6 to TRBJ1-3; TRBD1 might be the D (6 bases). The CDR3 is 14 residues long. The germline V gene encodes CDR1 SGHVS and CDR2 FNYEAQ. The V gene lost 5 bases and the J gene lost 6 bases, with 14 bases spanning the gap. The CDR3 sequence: CASSLRKGQNTIYF. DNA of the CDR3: TGTGCCAGCAGCCTACGTAAGGGACAAAACACCATATATTTT.

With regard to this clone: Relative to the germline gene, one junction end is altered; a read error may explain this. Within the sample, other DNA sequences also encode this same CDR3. CDR3 DNA: TGTGCCAGCACCCGGTCATCGGACAGGCGAGATTCCCCCCTCCACTTT. Translated, it gives CASTRSSDRRDSPLHF. V gene TRBV9 combines with J gene TRBJ1-6; 7 bases are a match to TRBD1. The germline V gene encodes CDR1 SGDLS and CDR2 YYNGEE. This CDR3 comprises 16 residues. Combining the CDR3 with reference TRBV9 and TRBJ1-6 gives the whole variable domain DSGVTQTPKHLITATGQRVTLRCSPRSGDLSVYWYQQSLDQGLQFLIQYYNGEERAKGNILERFSAQQFPDLHSELNLSSLELGDSALYFCASTRSSDRRDSPLHFGNGTRLTVT.

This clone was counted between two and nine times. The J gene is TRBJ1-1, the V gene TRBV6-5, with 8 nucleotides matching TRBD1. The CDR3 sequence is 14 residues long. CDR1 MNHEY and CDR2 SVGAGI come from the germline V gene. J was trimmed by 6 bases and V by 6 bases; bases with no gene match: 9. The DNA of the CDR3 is TGTGCCAGCAGGAAAGGACAGGGAAATGCTGAAGCTTTCTTT. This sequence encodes CASRKGQGNAEAFF.

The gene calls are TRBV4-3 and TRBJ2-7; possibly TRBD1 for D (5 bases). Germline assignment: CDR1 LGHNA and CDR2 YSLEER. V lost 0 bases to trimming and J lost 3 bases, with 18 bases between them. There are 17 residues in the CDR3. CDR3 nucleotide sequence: TGCGCCAGCAGCCAAGATCGAGTCACAGGCGCAGGCTACGAGCAGTACTTC. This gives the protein CASSQDRVTGAGYEQYF.

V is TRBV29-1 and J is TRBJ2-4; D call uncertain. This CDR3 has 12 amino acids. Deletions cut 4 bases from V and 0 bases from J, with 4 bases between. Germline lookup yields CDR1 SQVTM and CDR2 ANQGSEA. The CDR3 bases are TGCAGCGTTGCGGTAGCCAAAAACATTCAGTACTTC. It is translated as CSVAVAKNIQYF. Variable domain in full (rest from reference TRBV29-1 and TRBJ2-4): SAVISQKPSRDICQRGTSLTIQCQVDSQVTMMFWYRQQPGQSLTLIATANQGSEATYESGFVIDKFPISRPNLTFSTLTVSNMSPEDSSIYLCSVAVAKNIQYFGAGTRLSVL.

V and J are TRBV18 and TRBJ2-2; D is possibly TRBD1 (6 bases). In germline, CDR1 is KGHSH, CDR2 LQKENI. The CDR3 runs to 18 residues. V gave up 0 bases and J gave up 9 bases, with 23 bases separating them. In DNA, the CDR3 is TGTGCCAGCTCACCACCTCGACCTCAAACAGGGTTCGACCGGGAGCTGTTTTTT. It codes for CASSPPRPQTGFDRELFF.

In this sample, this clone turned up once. This CDR3 is CASGRWTGRAEQYF. CDR3 coding DNA: TGTGCTAGTGGTCGCTGGACAGGGCGGGCCGAGCAGTACTTC. The chain couples TRBV12-5 to TRBJ2-7, with TRBD1 identical over 8 bases. V shed 5 bases and J 6 bases; nucleotides not matched to a gene: 9. The germline V gene encodes CDR1 LGHNT and CDR2 FRNRAP. CDR3 length: 14 residues.

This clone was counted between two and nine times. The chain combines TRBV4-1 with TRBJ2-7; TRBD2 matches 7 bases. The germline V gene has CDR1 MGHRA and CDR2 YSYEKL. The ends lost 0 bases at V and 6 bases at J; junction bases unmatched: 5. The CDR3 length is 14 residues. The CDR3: CASSQDQRGSEQYF. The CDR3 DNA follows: TGCGCCAGCAGCCAAGATCAGCGGGGATCCGAGCAGTACTTC.

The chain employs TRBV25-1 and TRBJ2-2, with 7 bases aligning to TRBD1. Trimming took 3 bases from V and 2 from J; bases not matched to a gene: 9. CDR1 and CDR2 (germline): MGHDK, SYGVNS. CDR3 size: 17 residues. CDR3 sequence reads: CASSDPRTGENTGELFF. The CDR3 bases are TGTGCCAGCAGTGACCCCCGGACAGGCGAAAACACCGGGGAGCTGTTTTTT.

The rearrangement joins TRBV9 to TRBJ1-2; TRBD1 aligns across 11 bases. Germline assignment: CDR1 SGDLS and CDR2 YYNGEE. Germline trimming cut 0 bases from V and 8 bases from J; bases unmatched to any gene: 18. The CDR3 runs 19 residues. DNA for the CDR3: TGTGCCAGCAGCGTAGCCCTCCCGATCCCGGGACAGGGGGTAAAGGGCTACACCTTC. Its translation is CASSVALPIPGQGVKGYTF.

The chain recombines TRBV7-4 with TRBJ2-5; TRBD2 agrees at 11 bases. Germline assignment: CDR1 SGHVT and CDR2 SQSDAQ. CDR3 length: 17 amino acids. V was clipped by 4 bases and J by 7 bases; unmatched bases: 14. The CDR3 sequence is CASSCEAASGGLGTQYF. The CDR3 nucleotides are TGTGCCAGCAGCTGCGAAGCGGCTAGCGGGGGGTTGGGGACCCAGTACTTC.

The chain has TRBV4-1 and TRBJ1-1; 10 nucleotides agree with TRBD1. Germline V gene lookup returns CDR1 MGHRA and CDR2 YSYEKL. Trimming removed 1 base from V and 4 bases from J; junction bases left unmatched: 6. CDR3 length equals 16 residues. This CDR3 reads CASSQAGTGDLTEAFF. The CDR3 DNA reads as TGCGCCAGCAGCCAAGCAGGGACAGGGGATCTCACTGAAGCTTTCTTT.

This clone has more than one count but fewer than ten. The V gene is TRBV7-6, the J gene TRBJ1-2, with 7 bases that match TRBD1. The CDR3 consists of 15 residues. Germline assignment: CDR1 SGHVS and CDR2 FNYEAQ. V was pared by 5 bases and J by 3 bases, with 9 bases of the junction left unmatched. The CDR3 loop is CASSPDRVEDYGYTF. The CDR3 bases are TGTGCCAGCAGCCCCGACAGGGTCGAGGACTATGGCTACACCTTC.

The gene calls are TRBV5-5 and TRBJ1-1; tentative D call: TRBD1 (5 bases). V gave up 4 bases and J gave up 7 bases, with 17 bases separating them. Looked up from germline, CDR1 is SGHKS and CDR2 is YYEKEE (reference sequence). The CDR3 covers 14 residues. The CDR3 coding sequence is TGTGCCAGCAGCCCCACGGCAGGGCCCGATGAAGCTTTCTTT. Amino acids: CASSPTAGPDEAFF.

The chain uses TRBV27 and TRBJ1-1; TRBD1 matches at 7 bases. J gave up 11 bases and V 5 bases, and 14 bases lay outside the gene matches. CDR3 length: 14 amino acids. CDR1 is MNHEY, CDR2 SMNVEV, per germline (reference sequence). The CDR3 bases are TGTGCCAGCAGTCATTGGGGCCAAACAGGGGCGGCTTTCTTT. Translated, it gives CASSHWGQTGAAFF.

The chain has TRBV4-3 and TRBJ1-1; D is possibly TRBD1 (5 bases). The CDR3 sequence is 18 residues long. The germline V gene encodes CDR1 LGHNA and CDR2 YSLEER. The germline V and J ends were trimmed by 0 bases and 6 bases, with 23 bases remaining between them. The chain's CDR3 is CASSQDPRCGRVSAEAFF. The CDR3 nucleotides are TGCGCCAGCAGCCAAGATCCTAGGTGTGGCAGGGTGTCAGCTGAAGCTTTCTTT.